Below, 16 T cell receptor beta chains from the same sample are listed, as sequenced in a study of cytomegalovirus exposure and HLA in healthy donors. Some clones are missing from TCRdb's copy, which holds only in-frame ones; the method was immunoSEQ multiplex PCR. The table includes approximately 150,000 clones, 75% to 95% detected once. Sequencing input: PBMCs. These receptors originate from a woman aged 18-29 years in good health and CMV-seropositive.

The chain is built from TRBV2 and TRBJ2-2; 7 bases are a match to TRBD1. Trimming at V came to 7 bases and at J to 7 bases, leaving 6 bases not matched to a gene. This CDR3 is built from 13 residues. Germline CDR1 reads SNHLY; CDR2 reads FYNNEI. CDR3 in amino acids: CASTGTEVGELFF. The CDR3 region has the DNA TGTGCCAGCACAGGGACAGAGGTCGGGGAGCTGTTTTTT.

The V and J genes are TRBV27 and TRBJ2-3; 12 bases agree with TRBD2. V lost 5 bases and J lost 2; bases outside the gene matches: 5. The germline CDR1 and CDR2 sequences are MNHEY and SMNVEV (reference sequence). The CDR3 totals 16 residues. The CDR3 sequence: CASSLRLAGATDTQYF. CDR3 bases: TGTGCCAGCAGTCTCAGACTAGCGGGGGCCACAGATACGCAGTATTTT.

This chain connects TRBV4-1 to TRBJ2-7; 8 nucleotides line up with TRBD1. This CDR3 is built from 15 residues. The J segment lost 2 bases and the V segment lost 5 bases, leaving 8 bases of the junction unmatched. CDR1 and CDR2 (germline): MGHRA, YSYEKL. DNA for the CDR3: TGCGCCAGCAGCGGATTGGACAGGGTCCCCTACGAGCAGTACTTC. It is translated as CASSGLDRVPYEQYF.

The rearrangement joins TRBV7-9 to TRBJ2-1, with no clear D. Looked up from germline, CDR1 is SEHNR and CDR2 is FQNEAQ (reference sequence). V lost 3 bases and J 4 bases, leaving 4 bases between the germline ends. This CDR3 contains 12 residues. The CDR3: CASSFRYNEQFF. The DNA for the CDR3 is TGTGCCAGCAGCTTCCGGTACAATGAGCAGTTCTTC.

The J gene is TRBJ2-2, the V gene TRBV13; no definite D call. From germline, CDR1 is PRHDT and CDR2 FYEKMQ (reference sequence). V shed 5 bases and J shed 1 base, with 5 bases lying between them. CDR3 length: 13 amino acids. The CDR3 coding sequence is TGTGCCAGCAGCACTCTGAACACCGGGGAGCTGTTTTTT. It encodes CASSTLNTGELFF.

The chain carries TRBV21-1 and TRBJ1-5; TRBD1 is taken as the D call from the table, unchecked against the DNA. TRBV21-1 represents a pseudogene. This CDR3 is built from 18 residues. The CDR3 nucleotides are TGTGCCAGCAGCAAAGAAGGACAGAGTGCGTATAGCAATCAGCCCCAGCATTTT. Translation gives CASSKEGQSAYSNQPQHF.

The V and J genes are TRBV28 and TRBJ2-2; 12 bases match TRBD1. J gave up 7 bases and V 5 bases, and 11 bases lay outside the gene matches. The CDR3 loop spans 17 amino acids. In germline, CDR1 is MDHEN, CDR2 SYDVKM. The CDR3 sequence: CASSGPRDRGRDGELFF. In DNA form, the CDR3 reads TGTGCCAGCAGTGGGCCCCGGGACAGGGGGCGGGACGGGGAGCTGTTTTTT.

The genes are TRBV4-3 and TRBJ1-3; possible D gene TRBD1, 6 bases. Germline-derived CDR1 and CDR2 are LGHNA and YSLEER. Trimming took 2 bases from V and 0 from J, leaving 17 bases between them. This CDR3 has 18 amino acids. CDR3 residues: CASSQNPRTASSGNTIYF. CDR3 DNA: TGCGCCAGCAGCCAAAACCCACGGACAGCCAGCTCTGGAAACACCATATATTTT.

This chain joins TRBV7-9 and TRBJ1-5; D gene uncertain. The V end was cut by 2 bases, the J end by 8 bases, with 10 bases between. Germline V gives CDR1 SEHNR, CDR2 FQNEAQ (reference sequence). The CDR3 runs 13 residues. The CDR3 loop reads CASSLLEGKPQHF. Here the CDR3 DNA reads TGTGCCAGCAGCTTACTTGAGGGTAAGCCCCAGCATTTT.

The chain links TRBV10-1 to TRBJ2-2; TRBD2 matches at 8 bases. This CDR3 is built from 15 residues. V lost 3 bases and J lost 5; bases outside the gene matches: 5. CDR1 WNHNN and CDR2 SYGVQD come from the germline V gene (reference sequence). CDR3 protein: CASSERSSGTGELFF. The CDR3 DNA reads TGCGCCAGCAGTGAAAGGTCTAGCGGGACCGGGGAGCTGTTTTTT.

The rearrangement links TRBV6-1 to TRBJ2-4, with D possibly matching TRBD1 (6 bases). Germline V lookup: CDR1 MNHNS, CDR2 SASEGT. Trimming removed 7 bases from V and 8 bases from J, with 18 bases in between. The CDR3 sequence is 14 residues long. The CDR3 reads CASTEAAGVHIQYF. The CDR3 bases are TGTGCCAGCACTGAGGCGGCAGGGGTTCACATTCAGTACTTC.

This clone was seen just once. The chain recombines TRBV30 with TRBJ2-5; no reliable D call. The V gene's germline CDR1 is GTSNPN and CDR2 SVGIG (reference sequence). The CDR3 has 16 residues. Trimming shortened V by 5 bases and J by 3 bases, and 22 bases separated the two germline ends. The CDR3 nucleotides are TGTGCCTGGGGTCTCCCTCCCCCGGCTAGAAAAGAGACCCAGTACTTC. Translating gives CAWGLPPPARKETQYF.

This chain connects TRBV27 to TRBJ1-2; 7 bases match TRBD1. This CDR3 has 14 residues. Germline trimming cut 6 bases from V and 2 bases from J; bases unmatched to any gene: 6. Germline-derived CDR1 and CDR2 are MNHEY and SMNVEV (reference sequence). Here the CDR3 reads CASSTIGGNYGYTF. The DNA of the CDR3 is TGTGCCAGCAGCACGATAGGGGGCAACTATGGCTACACCTTC.

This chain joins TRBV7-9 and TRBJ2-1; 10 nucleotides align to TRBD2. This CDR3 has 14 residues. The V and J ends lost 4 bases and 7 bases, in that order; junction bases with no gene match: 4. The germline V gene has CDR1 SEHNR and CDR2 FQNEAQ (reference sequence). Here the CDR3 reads CASSSSGGANEQFF. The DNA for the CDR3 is TGTGCCAGCAGCTCCAGCGGGGGGGCTAATGAGCAGTTCTTC.

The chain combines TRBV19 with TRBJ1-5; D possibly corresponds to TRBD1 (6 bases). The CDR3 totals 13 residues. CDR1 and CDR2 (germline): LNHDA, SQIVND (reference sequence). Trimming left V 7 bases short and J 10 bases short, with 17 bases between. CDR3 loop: CASTPGHLNPQHF. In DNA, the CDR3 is TGTGCCAGTACCCCGGGACATCTTAACCCCCAGCATTTT.

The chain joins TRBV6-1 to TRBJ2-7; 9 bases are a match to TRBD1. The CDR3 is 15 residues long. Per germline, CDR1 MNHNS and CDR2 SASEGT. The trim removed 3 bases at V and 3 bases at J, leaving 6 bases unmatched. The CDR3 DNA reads TGTGCCAGCAGTGATCCGGGGACAGGGATCTACGAGCAGTACTTC. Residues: CASSDPGTGIYEQYF.